This note documents a single TCR beta chain sequence. Its antigen is not identified. A sample-barcoded 5' primer and a J-beta primer mix were used in a second PCR of roughly 7 to 11 cycles. TCRdb re-derived calls from the 5' RACE reads in MiXCR, one entry per CDR3 protein. The table records around 1,000,000 distinct CDR3 sequences, around two fifths of them present only once. Isolation per sample recovered at least 6 million PBMCs. The data belong to a study of blood T cells in healthy people across ages. Findings of the study overall: Per million T cells, the diversity of TCR beta decreased roughly linearly as age advanced. Shifts in expanded clonotypes may have been confounded by donor CMV status, which was unknown.

Germline lookup yields CDR1 MNHEY and CDR2 SVGEGT. The CDR3 loop spans 12 amino acids. The V end was cut by 7 bases, the J end by 6 bases, with 11 bases between. The chain uses TRBV6-2 or TRBV6-3 and TRBJ2-3, with D perhaps matching TRBD2 (5 bases). The receptor was isolated from a man younger than 35 in good health. The sample comprised blood. As DNA, the CDR3 is TGTGCCAGCACTAGCAAAGCGGATACGCAGTATTTT. This sequence encodes CASTSKADTQYF.